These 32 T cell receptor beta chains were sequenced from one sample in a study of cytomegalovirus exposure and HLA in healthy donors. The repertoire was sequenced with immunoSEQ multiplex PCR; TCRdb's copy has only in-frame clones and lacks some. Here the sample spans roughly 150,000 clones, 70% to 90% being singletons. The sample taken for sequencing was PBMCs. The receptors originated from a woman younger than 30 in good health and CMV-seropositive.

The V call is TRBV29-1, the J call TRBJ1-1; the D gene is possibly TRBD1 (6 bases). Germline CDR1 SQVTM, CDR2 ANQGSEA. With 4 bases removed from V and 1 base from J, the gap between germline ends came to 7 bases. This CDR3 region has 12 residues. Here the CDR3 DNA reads TGCAGCGTTGGGGACAAGAACACTGAAGCTTTCTTT. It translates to CSVGDKNTEAFF.

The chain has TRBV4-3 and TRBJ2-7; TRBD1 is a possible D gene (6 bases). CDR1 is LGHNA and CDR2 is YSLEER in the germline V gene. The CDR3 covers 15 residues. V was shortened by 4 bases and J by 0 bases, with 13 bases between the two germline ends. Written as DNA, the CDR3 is TGCGCCAGCAGCCCCTGGACAGACAACTCCTACGAGCAGTACTTC. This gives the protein CASSPWTDNSYEQYF.

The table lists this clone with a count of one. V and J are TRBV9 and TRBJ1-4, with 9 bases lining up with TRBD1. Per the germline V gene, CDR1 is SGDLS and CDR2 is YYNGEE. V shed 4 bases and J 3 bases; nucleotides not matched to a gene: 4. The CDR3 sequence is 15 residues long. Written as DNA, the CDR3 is TGTGCCAGCAGCAAACAGGGGGCAGCTAATGAAAAACTGTTTTTT. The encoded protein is CASSKQGAANEKLFF.

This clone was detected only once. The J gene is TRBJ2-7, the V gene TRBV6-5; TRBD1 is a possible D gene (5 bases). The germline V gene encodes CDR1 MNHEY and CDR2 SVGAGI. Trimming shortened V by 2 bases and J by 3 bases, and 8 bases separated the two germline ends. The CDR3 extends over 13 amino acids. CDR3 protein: CASSYRQGYEQYF. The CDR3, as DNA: TGTGCCAGCAGTTACCGCCAGGGCTACGAGCAGTACTTC.

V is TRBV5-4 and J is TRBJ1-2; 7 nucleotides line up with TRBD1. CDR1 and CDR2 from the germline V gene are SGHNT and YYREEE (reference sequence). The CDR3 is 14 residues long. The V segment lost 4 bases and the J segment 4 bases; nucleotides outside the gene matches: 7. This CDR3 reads CASSTDGQVYGYTF. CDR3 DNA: TGTGCCAGCAGCACTGATGGACAGGTCTATGGCTACACCTTC.

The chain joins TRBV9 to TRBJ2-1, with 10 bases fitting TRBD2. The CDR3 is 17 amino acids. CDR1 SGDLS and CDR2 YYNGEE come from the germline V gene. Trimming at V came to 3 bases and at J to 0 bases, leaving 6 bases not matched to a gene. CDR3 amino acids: CASSDRLAGLSYNEQFF. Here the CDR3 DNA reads TGTGCCAGCAGCGACCGACTAGCGGGCCTCTCCTACAATGAGCAGTTCTTC.

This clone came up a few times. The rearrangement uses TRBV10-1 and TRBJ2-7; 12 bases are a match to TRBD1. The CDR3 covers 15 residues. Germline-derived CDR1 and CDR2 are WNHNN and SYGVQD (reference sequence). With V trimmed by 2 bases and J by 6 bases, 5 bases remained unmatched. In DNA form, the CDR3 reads TGCGCCAGCAGTGAGCCGGGACAGGGGGCGGGCGAGCAGTACTTC. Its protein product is CASSEPGQGAGEQYF.

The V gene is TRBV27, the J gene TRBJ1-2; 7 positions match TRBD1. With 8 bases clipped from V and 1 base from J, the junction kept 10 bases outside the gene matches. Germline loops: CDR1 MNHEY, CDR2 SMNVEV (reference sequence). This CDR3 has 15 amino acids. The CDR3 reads CASLGRRGLNYGYTF. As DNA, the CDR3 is TGTGCCAGCCTCGGCAGAAGGGGGCTTAACTATGGCTACACCTTC.

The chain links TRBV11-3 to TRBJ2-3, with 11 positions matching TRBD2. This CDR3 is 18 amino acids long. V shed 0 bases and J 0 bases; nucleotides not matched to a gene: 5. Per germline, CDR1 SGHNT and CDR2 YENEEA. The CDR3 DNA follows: TGTGCCAGCAGCTTAGATCTAGCGGGAGGAGTGAGCACAGATACGCAGTATTTT. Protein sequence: CASSLDLAGGVSTDTQYF.

CDR3 sequence: CASSQVTTPGGYGYTF. CDR3 in DNA: TGCGCCAGCAGCCAAGTGACGACCCCGGGAGGCTATGGCTACACCTTC. The genes are TRBV4-3 and TRBJ1-2; no firm D call. V gave up 1 base and J gave up 4 bases, with 16 bases separating them. The CDR3 spans 16 residues. Germline V gives CDR1 LGHNA, CDR2 YSLEER.

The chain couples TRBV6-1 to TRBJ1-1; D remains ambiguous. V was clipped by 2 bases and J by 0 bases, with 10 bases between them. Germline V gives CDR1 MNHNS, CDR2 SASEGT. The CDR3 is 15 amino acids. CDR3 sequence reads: CASSERRVMNTEAFF. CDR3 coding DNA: TGTGCCAGCAGTGAACGGCGGGTAATGAACACTGAAGCTTTCTTT.

The CDR3 is CASSLVSGQGNEQYF. The DNA of the CDR3 is TGTGCCAGCAGCTTAGTCTCAGGGCAGGGGAACGAGCAGTACTTC. The chain links TRBV7-2 to TRBJ2-7; tentative D call: TRBD1 (6 bases). The germline V and J ends were trimmed by 1 base and 5 bases, with 15 bases remaining between them. The CDR3 is 15 residues long. Looked up from germline, CDR1 is SGHTA and CDR2 is FQGNSA.

The CDR3 sequence: CASSTYRGKDEQYF. For the CDR3, the DNA is TGTGCCAGCAGCACCTACAGGGGAAAGGACGAGCAGTACTTC. J is TRBJ2-7 and V is TRBV5-8, with 7 bases aligning to TRBD1. This CDR3 has 14 amino acids. After removal of 4 bases from V and 5 bases from J, the junction contained 9 bases not matched to a gene. Germline lookup yields CDR1 SGHTS and CDR2 YDEGEE.

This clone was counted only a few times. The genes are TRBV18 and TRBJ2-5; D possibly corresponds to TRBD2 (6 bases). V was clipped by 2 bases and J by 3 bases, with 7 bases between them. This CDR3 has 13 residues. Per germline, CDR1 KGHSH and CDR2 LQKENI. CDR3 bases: TGTGCCAGCTCACCAGGCGGGGAAGAGACCCAGTACTTC. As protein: CASSPGGEETQYF.

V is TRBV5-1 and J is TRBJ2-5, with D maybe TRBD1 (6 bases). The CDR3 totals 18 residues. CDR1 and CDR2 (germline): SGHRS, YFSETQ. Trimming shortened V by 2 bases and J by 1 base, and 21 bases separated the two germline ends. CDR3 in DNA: TGCGCCAGCAGCTTCTCCTATTACAGGGTTTTGGGCCAAGAGACCCAGTACTTC. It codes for CASSFSYYRVLGQETQYF.

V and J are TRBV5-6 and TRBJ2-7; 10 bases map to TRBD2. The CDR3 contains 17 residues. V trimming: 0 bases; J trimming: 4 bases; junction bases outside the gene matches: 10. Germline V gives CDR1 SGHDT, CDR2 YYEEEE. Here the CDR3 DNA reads TGTGCCAGCAGCTTGGCCGGCTCTAGCGGGAGACAATACGAGCAGTACTTC. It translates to CASSLAGSSGRQYEQYF.

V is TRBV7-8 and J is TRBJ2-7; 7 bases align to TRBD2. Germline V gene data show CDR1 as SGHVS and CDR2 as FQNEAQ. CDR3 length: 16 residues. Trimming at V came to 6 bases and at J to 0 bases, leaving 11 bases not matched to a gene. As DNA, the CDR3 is TGTGCCAGCAGTTTTACCGTCGGGAGGACCTCCTACGAGCAGTACTTC. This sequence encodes CASSFTVGRTSYEQYF.

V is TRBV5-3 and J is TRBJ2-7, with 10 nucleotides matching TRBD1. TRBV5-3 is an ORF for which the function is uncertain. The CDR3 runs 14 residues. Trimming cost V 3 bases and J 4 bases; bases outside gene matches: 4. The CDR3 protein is CARSYGTGVYEQYF. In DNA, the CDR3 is TGTGCCAGAAGCTATGGGACAGGGGTGTACGAGCAGTACTTC.

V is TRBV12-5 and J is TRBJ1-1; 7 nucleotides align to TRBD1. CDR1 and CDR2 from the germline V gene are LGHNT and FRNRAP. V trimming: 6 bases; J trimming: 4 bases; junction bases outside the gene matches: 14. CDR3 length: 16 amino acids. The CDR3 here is CASGRNPGQFFTEAFF. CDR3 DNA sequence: TGTGCTAGTGGCCGAAACCCGGGACAGTTTTTCACTGAAGCTTTCTTT.

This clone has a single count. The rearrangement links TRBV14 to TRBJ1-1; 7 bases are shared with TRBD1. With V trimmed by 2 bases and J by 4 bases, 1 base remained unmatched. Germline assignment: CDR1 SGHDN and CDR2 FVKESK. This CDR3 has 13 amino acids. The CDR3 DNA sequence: TGTGCCAGCAGCCAACAGGGGGTCACTGAAGCTTTCTTT. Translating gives CASSQQGVTEAFF.

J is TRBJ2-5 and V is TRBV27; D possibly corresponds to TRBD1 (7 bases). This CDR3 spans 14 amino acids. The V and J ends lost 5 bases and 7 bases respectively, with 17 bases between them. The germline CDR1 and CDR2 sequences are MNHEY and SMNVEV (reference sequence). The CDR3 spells CASSGGGPARTQYF. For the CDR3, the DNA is TGTGCCAGCAGTGGAGGGGGCCCAGCTAGGACCCAGTACTTC.

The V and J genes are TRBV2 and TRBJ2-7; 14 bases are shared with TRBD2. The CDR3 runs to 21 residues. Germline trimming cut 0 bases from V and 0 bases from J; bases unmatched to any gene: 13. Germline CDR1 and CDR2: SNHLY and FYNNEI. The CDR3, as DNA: TGTGCCAGCAGTGAAGCCTACCTAGGGACTAGCGGGAGACAGTTCTCCTACGAGCAGTACTTC. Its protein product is CASSEAYLGTSGRQFSYEQYF.

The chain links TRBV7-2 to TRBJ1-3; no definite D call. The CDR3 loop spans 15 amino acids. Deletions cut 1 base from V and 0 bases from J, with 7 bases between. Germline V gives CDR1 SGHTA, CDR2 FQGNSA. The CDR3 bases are TGTGCCAGCAGCTTAGACGGCGGCTCTGGAAACACCATATATTTT. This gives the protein CASSLDGGSGNTIYF.

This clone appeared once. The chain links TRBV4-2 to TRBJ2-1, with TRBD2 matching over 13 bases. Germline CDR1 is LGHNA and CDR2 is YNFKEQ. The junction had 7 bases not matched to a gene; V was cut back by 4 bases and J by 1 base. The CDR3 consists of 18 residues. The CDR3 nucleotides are TGTGCCAGCAGCCGGACTAGCGGGAGCCCGTCGTCCTACAATGAGCAGTTCTTC. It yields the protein CASSRTSGSPSSYNEQFF.

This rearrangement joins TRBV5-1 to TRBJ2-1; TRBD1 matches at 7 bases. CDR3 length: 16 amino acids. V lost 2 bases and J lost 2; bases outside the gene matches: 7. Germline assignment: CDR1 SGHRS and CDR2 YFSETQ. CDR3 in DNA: TGCGCCAGCAGCTTCGCCCTAGGGACAGCCTACAATGAGCAGTTCTTC. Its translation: CASSFALGTAYNEQFF.

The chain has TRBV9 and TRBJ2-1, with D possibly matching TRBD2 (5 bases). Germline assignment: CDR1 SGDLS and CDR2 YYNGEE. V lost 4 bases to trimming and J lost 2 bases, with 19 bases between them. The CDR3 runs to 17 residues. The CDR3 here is CASSSTLLASPYNEQFF. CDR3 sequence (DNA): TGTGCCAGCAGCTCCACCCTGTTAGCGTCCCCCTACAATGAGCAGTTCTTC.

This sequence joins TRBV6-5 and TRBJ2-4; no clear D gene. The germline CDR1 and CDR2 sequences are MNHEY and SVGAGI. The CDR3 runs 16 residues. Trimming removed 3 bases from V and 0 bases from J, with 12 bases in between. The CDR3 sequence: CASSYSVQLAKNIQYF. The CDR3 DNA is TGTGCCAGCAGTTATAGTGTACAGCTAGCCAAAAACATTCAGTACTTC.

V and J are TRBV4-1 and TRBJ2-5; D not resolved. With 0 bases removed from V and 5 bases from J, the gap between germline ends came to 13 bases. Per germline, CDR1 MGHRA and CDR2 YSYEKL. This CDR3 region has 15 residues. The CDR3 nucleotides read TGCGCCAGCAGCCAAGATGGAACGAGGAGTGAGACCCAGTACTTC. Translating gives CASSQDGTRSETQYF.

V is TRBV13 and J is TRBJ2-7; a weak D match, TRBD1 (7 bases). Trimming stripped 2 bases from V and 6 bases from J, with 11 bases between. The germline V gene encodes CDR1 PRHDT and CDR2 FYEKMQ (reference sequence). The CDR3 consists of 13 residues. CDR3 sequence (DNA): TGTGCCAGCAGCTTATTCAGGGGGGCCGAGCAGTACTTC. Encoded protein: CASSLFRGAEQYF.

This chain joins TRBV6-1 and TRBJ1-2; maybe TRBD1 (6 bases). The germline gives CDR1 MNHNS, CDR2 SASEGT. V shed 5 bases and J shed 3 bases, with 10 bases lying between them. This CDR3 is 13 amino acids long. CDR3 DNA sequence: TGTGCCAGCAGTCGCCAGGGGTACTATGGCTACACCTTC. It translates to CASSRQGYYGYTF.

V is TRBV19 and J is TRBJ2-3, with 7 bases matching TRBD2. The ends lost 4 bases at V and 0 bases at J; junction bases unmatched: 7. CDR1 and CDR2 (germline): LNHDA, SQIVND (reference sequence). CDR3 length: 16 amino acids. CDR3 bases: TGTGCCAGTAGTACCCGTAGCGGGTCGAGCACAGATACGCAGTATTTT. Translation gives CASSTRSGSSTDTQYF. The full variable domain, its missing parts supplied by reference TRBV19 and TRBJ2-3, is DGGITQSPKYLFRKEGQNVTLSCEQNLNHDAMYWYRQDPGQGLRLIYYSQIVNDFQKGDIAEGYSVSREKKESFPLTVTSAQKNPTAFYLCASSTRSGSSTDTQYFGPGTRLTVL.

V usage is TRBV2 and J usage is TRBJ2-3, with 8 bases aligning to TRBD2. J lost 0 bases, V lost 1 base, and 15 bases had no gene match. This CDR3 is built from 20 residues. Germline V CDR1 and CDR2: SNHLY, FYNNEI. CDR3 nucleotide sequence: TGTGCCAGCAGTGAAGATTGGGTCGGTAGCGGGAAGTCTAGCACAGATACGCAGTATTTT. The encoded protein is CASSEDWVGSGKSSTDTQYF.